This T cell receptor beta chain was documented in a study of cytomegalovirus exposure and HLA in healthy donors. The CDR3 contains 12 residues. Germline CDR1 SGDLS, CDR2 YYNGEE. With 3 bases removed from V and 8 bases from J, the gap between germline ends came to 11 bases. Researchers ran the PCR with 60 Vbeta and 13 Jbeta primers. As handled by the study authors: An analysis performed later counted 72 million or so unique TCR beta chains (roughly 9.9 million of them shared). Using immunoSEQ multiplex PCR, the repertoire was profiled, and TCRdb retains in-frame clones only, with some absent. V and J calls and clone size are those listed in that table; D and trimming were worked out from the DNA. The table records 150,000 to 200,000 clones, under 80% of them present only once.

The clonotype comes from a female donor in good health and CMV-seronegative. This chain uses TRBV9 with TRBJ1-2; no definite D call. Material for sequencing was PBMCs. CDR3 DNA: TGTGCCAGCAGCGACTATGGCGGGGGCTACACCTTC. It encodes CASSDYGGGYTF.